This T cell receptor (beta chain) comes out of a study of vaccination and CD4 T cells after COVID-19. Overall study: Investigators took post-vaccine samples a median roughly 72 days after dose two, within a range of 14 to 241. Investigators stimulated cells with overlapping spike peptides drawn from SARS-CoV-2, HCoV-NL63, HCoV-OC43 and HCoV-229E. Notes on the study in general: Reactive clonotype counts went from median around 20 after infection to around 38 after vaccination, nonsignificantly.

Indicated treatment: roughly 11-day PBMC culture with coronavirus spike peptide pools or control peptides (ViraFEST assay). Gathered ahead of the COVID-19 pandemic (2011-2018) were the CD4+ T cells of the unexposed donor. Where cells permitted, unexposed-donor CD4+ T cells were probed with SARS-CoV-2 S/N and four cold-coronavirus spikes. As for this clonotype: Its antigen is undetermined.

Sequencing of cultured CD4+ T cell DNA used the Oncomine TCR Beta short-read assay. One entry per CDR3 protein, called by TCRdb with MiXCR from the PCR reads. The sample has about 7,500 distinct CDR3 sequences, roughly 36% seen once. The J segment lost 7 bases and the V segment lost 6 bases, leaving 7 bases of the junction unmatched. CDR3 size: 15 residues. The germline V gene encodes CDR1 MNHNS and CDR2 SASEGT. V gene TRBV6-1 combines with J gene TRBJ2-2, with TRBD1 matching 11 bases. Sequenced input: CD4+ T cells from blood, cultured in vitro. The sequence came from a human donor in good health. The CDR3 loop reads CASRFGQGASGELFF. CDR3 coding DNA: TGTGCCAGCAGGTTCGGACAGGGGGCCAGCGGGGAGCTGTTTTTT.